This T cell receptor beta chain derives from a study of shared clonotypes between healthy human individuals. Libraries were prepared by immunoSEQ multiplex PCR; TCRdb keeps only in-frame clonotypes and omits some of them. The sample carries roughly 2.1 million clones, about 92% recorded once. Study-wide findings and caveats: The sole specimen, blood, was sampled, and tissue repertoires likely differ.

Naive CD8 populations comprised CD45RO-negative cells positively selected for CCR7, excluding terminally differentiated effector memory CD45RA+ cells. This clone came up a few times. Its specificity is not known. This sample also contains other DNA sequences that code for the same CDR3. Germline CDR1 reads MNHEY; CDR2 reads SMNVEV (reference sequence). V was shortened by 7 bases and J by 4 bases, with 11 bases between the two germline ends. There are 13 residues in the CDR3. The V gene is TRBV27, the J gene TRBJ2-1; TRBD1 or TRBD2 may be the D gene (6 bases each). The TCR originated in a man aged 18 to 30 in good health. Some clones in this sample may be carry-over from other donors' samples. Sequencing was carried out using naive CD8+ T cells from PBMCs. The CDR3: CASIGGGYNEQFF. The CDR3 coding sequence is TGTGCCAGCATTGGAGGGGGGTACAATGAGCAGTTCTTC.